This T cell receptor (beta chain) was retrieved from a study of PD-L1 blockade in urothelial cancer. Study in general: Blood-derived samples held a median approximately 150,000 T cells.

Trimming pared 2 bases from V and 1 base from J, leaving 9 bases between. The length of the CDR3 is 16 residues. Germline assignment: CDR1 SNHLY and CDR2 FYNNEI. Time point given: pretreatment peripheral blood. The patients had locally advanced or metastatic urothelial carcinoma. Sequencing was performed with immunoSEQ multiplex PCR; in TCRdb, only in-frame clones are kept and a portion is missing. The table has 50,000 or so clones, about 86% seen once. The clonotype was recovered from a man between 60 and 75 years old with urothelial cancer. This chain uses TRBV2 with TRBJ2-6; D gene uncertain. The sample here was PBMCs, taken around atezolizumab (anti-PD-L1) treatment. The CDR3 DNA follows: TGTGCCAGCAGTGAAACCAGTCGATCTGGGGCCAACGTCCTGACTTTC. Protein: CASSETSRSGANVLTF.